The 26 T cell receptor beta chains listed next were all sequenced from one sample in a study of T cell responses to AZD1222 COVID-19 vaccine (dated by TCRdb to the early 2020s). The intended sense of this specimen's time point label: baseline before first vaccination. The library was obtained by the immunoSEQ multiplex PCR assay. TCRdb limited this immuneACCESS table to in-frame rearrangements with V and J called. A share of clones is missing; checked studies link under half to unresolved V genes, and the rest is unexplained. Within this sample are about 130,000 clones, with around nine tenths of them counted one time only. Clones ranked in the top ten supply about 7% of the sample. This specimen consisted of peripheral blood, obtained on day 0 of AZD1222 vaccination. The receptors originated from an adult in good health.

The rearrangement links TRBV7-9 to TRBJ1-2; maybe TRBD1 (6 bases). The CDR3 spans 13 residues. Trimming removed 5 bases from V and 8 bases from J, with 15 bases in between. Germline lookup yields CDR1 SEHNR and CDR2 FQNEAQ (reference sequence). In DNA, the CDR3 is TGTGCCAGCAGCCTTCGGGGGGCATGGGGCTACACCTTC. It yields the protein CASSLRGAWGYTF.

The V call is TRBV5-1, the J call TRBJ1-2; D is perhaps TRBD1 (6 bases). CDR1 is SGHRS and CDR2 is YFSETQ in the germline V gene. This CDR3 is 13 amino acids long. Trimming removed 3 bases from V and 3 bases from J, with 9 bases in between. This CDR3 is CASSYGQHYGYTF. CDR3 sequence (DNA): TGCGCCAGCAGCTACGGACAGCACTATGGCTACACCTTC.

V usage is TRBV5-1 and J usage is TRBJ2-1; 7 bases are a match to TRBD2. The CDR3 has 17 amino acids. Germline trimming cut 3 bases from V and 0 bases from J; bases unmatched to any gene: 9. Germline loops: CDR1 SGHRS, CDR2 YFSETQ. DNA for the CDR3: TGCGCCAGCAGCTCTCTGGGCGGGGGAGTCTCCTACAATGAGCAGTTCTTC. This encodes CASSSLGGGVSYNEQFF.

The chain couples TRBV5-1 to TRBJ2-7, with 7 nucleotides matching TRBD1. CDR1 and CDR2 (germline): SGHRS, YFSETQ. There are 14 residues in the CDR3. V was clipped by 7 bases and J by 7 bases; unmatched bases: 14. The CDR3 reads CASYSGQPAGEQYF. The CDR3 coding sequence is TGCGCCAGCTATTCGGGACAGCCGGCTGGGGAGCAGTACTTC.

The chain carries TRBV6-5 and TRBJ2-2; unclear D gene. CDR1 and CDR2 from the germline V gene are MNHEY and SVGAGI. The ends were cut back, 6 bases at V and 4 bases at J, with 9 bases in the middle. The CDR3 covers 13 residues. This CDR3 reads CASRQTSTGELFF. The CDR3 coding sequence is TGTGCCAGCAGGCAAACAAGCACCGGGGAGCTGTTTTTT.

In this sample, this clone turned up once. The chain couples TRBV19 to TRBJ2-7; D is possibly TRBD1 (6 bases). The CDR3 contains 16 residues. Germline V gene data show CDR1 as LNHDA and CDR2 as SQIVND (reference sequence). Trimming pared 3 bases from V and 7 bases from J, leaving 22 bases between. The CDR3 loop is CASSISNQQGTWEQYF. In nucleotides, the CDR3 is TGTGCCAGTAGTATTTCTAATCAACAGGGTACGTGGGAGCAGTACTTC.

This clone has only a few counts. The gene calls are TRBV9 and TRBJ2-1; TRBD1 matches at 8 bases. There are 15 residues in the CDR3. The V and J ends lost 3 bases and 3 bases, in that order; junction bases with no gene match: 5. In germline, CDR1 is SGDLS, CDR2 YYNGEE. CDR3: CASSGQGSFYNEQFF. The DNA for the CDR3 is TGTGCCAGCAGCGGACAGGGGTCCTTCTACAATGAGCAGTTCTTC.

The chain joins TRBV24-1 to TRBJ1-2; the D is unclear. The CDR3 is made up of 14 amino acids. Germline V gene lookup returns CDR1 KGHDR and CDR2 SFDVKD. V was clipped by 3 bases and J by 3 bases, with 10 bases between them. DNA of the CDR3: TGTGCCACCAGTGATCCCTCACGGGACTATGGCTACACCTTC. Translated: CATSDPSRDYGYTF.

This clone came up once. This sequence joins TRBV5-1 and TRBJ2-3, with unresolved D. Trimming stripped 7 bases from V and 2 bases from J, with 5 bases between. CDR1 SGHRS and CDR2 YFSETQ come from the germline V gene. The CDR3 is 11 residues long. The CDR3 nucleotides are TGCGCCAGCGGTGTCACAGATACGCAGTATTTT. Translated, it gives CASGVTDTQYF.

The chain couples TRBV7-9 to TRBJ1-2; maybe TRBD1 (5 bases). From germline, CDR1 is SEHNR and CDR2 FQNEAQ (reference sequence). Trimming stripped 3 bases from V and 6 bases from J, with 11 bases between. The CDR3 spans 13 residues. CDR3 residues: CASSLGPSDGYTF. The CDR3 coding sequence is TGTGCCAGCAGCTTGGGACCTTCGGATGGCTACACCTTC. Together with reference TRBV7-9 and TRBJ1-2, the CDR3 gives the full variable domain: DTGVSQNPRHKITKRGQNVTFRCDPISEHNRLYWYRQTLGQGPEFLTYFQNEAQLEKSRLLSDRFSAERPKGSFSTLEIQRTEQGDSAMYLCASSLGPSDGYTFGSGTRLTVV.

V usage is TRBV5-1 and J usage is TRBJ1-1; D uncertain. The CDR3 extends over 15 amino acids. Trimming shortened V by 4 bases and J by 1 base, and 14 bases separated the two germline ends. CDR1 is SGHRS, CDR2 YFSETQ, per germline. CDR3 protein: CASSLSTAGNTEAFF. The CDR3, as DNA: TGCGCCAGCAGCCTATCCACGGCGGGGAACACTGAAGCTTTCTTT.

The rearrangement uses TRBV7-3 and TRBJ2-2; perhaps TRBD1 as D (6 bases). V lost 2 bases and J lost 5, with 15 bases in between. The CDR3 has 16 residues. CDR1 is SGHTA, CDR2 FQGTGA, per germline. The CDR3 is CASSLVGASPTGELFF. Here the CDR3 DNA reads TGTGCCAGCAGCTTAGTGGGGGCTAGCCCGACCGGGGAGCTGTTTTTT.

A single count supports this clone. The chain recombines TRBV30 with TRBJ1-5; D might be TRBD1 (5 bases). Trimming cost V 0 bases and J 6 bases, with 18 bases left between them. This CDR3 is built from 16 residues. Germline V gives CDR1 GTSNPN, CDR2 SVGIG (reference sequence). The CDR3 region has the DNA TGTGCCTGGAGTGTATATGGCCAGGGAGTTACTCAGCCCCAGCATTTT. Its translation: CAWSVYGQGVTQPQHF.

The J gene is TRBJ2-1, the V gene TRBV5-5; 11 nucleotides match TRBD2. After removal of 5 bases from V and 3 bases from J, the junction contained 4 bases not matched to a gene. The V gene's germline CDR1 is SGHKS and CDR2 YYEKEE (reference sequence). There are 15 residues in the CDR3. Written as DNA, the CDR3 is TGTGCCAGCAGAGCCGGGACTAGCGGCTACAATGAGCAGTTCTTC. It specifies CASRAGTSGYNEQFF.

This clone was recorded once. The V gene is TRBV12-3 or TRBV12-4, the J gene TRBJ2-7, with no clear D. The CDR3 covers 12 residues. Deletions cut 6 bases from V and 2 bases from J, with 8 bases between. The CDR3 sequence is CASSPHPYEQYF. The CDR3 nucleotides are TGTGCCAGCAGCCCCCACCCCTACGAGCAGTACTTC.

This clone was counted a single time. The V gene is TRBV5-1, the J gene TRBJ2-7, with 7 nucleotides matching TRBD1. After removal of 0 bases from V and 3 bases from J, the junction contained 6 bases not matched to a gene. The CDR3 covers 15 residues. In germline, CDR1 is SGHRS, CDR2 YFSETQ. The CDR3 spells CASSLAPGQNYEQYF. As DNA, the CDR3 is TGCGCCAGCAGCTTGGCTCCGGGACAGAACTACGAGCAGTACTTC.

The sample holds one count of this clone. The V and J genes are TRBV6-5 and TRBJ2-7; possibly TRBD1 for D (5 bases). The CDR3 runs to 14 residues. The ends were cut back, 5 bases at V and 2 bases at J, with 13 bases in the middle. Germline values: CDR1 MNHEY, CDR2 SVGAGI. In DNA, the CDR3 is TGTGCCAGCAGTCCCCAGGGTTTTCCCTACGAGCAGTACTTC. Its translation is CASSPQGFPYEQYF.

V is TRBV4-2 and J is TRBJ2-7; 7 bases match TRBD2. V shed 0 bases and J 0 bases; nucleotides not matched to a gene: 5. CDR1 LGHNA and CDR2 YNFKEQ come from the germline V gene. The CDR3 covers 16 residues. DNA of the CDR3: TGTGCCAGCAGCCAAGAGGAAGCGGGGAGCTCCTACGAGCAGTACTTC. It codes for CASSQEEAGSSYEQYF.

The V call is TRBV5-5, the J call TRBJ1-3; D remains ambiguous. Germline loops: CDR1 SGHKS, CDR2 YYEKEE (reference sequence). V shed 0 bases and J shed 0 bases, with 10 bases lying between them. CDR3 length: 16 amino acids. In DNA, the CDR3 is TGTGCCAGCAGCTTGGCCCCGGGGAACTCTGGAAACACCATATATTTT. Amino acids: CASSLAPGNSGNTIYF.

The chain couples TRBV28 to TRBJ2-5; 9 bases are a match to TRBD1. V lost 3 bases to trimming and J lost 5 bases; unmatched junction nucleotides: 4. The CDR3 extends over 14 amino acids. The germline V gene encodes CDR1 MDHEN and CDR2 SYDVKM. CDR3 region: CASSFYRGPETQYF. In nucleotides, the CDR3 is TGTGCCAGCAGTTTCTACAGGGGGCCTGAGACCCAGTACTTC.

The V and J genes are TRBV9 and TRBJ1-6, with D unclear. V lost 4 bases to trimming and J lost 11 bases, with 19 bases between them. This CDR3 contains 15 residues. The germline CDR1 and CDR2 sequences are SGDLS and YYNGEE. The CDR3 nucleotides are TGTGCCAGCAGCCCCCGGTCCGACCCCGGGGCACCCCTCCACTTT. Translated, it gives CASSPRSDPGAPLHF. Drawing the rest from reference TRBV9 and TRBJ1-6, the complete variable domain is DSGVTQTPKHLITATGQRVTLRCSPRSGDLSVYWYQQSLDQGLQFLIQYYNGEERAKGNILERFSAQQFPDLHSELNLSSLELGDSALYFCASSPRSDPGAPLHFGNGTRLTVT.

The sample holds a few counts of this clone. The V gene is TRBV7-2, the J gene TRBJ2-2; D call uncertain. CDR1 is SGHTA, CDR2 FQGNSA, per germline. The CDR3 has 14 amino acids. V was clipped by 4 bases and J by 6 bases, with 12 bases between them. CDR3 nucleotide sequence: TGTGCCAGCAGCTCCGATCTTTTTGCCGGGGAGCTGTTTTTT. Translation gives CASSSDLFAGELFF.

This chain joins TRBV19 and TRBJ2-2; D possibly corresponds to TRBD1 (5 bases). The CDR3 runs 13 residues. Between the trimmed V and J ends, which lost 6 bases and 6 bases, there was a span of 11 bases. CDR1 is LNHDA and CDR2 is SQIVND in the germline V gene (reference sequence). The CDR3 DNA follows: TGTGCCAGTAGGGGGCAGGGCCCCGGGGAGCTGTTTTTT. Translation gives CASRGQGPGELFF.

The V gene is TRBV24-1, the J gene TRBJ1-2, with 8 positions matching TRBD1. The CDR3 totals 13 residues. Looked up from germline, CDR1 is KGHDR and CDR2 is SFDVKD. The trim removed 5 bases at V and 8 bases at J, leaving 6 bases unmatched. The CDR3 DNA reads TGTGCCACCAGTGGTTATTCAGGGGGCGGCTACACCTTC. Its protein is CATSGYSGGGYTF.

This clone was detected once. The chain is built from TRBV6-5 and TRBJ1-4, with TRBD1 as a possible D gene (6 bases). Germline-derived CDR1 and CDR2 are MNHEY and SVGAGI. CDR3 size: 12 residues. V lost 8 bases, J lost 2 bases, and 6 bases lay in between. CDR3 amino acids: CASGGTNEKLFF. The CDR3 DNA sequence: TGTGCCAGCGGGGGCACTAATGAAAAACTGTTTTTT.

This rearrangement joins TRBV4-1 to TRBJ1-2; no reliable D call. The V end lost 6 bases, the J end lost 4 bases, and 15 bases lay between the germline ends. Germline V gene sequence: CDR1 MGHRA, CDR2 YSYEKL. CDR3 length: 14 residues. The CDR3 sequence is CASSLVQPTYGYTF. DNA for the CDR3: TGCGCCAGCAGTCTTGTTCAGCCTACCTATGGCTACACCTTC.